These 7 T cell receptor beta chains were all obtained from the same sample, sequenced in a study of cytomegalovirus exposure and HLA in healthy donors (dated by TCRdb to about 2017). Libraries were constructed by the immunoSEQ multiplex PCR assay. For the multiplex PCR, a mixture combining 60 forward primers for TCR Vbeta segments and 13 reverse primers for TCR Jbeta segments was used. TCRdb's version of the immuneACCESS table is confined to in-frame rearrangements and falls short of the full clone set. An unresolved V gene accounts for under half of the shortfall where checked; the remainder is of unknown origin. In this sample the table shows 100,000 or so clones, just over 75% of which occur a single time. The ten largest clonotypes hold roughly 8% of the sample. Sequencing was done on a sample of PBMCs. These receptors all stem from a man aged 35-49 years in good health and CMV-seropositive.

The chain's CDR3 is CASNAGIFTEAFF. CDR3 DNA sequence: TGTGCCAGTAATGCGGGGATCTTCACTGAAGCTTTCTTT. J is TRBJ1-1 and V is TRBV19; no reliable D call. The CDR3 covers 13 residues. Germline CDR1 LNHDA, CDR2 SQIVND (reference sequence). V was shortened by 7 bases and J by 4 bases, with 13 bases between the two germline ends.

The chain has TRBV5-1 and TRBJ2-1; 10 nucleotides line up with TRBD2. CDR3 length equals 16 residues. Germline V gene lookup returns CDR1 SGHRS and CDR2 YFSETQ. Trimming at V came to 0 bases and at J to 0 bases, leaving 0 bases not matched to a gene. Written as DNA, the CDR3 is TGCGCCAGCAGCTTGGTAGCGGGAGGCTCCTACAATGAGCAGTTCTTC. Its protein is CASSLVAGGSYNEQFF.

The gene calls are TRBV14 and TRBJ2-7; D not resolved. With 0 bases removed from V and 2 bases from J, the gap between germline ends came to 11 bases. Germline V gene data show CDR1 as SGHDN and CDR2 as FVKESK. The CDR3 has 15 amino acids. CDR3 amino acids: CASSQDEALPYEQYF. CDR3 DNA: TGTGCCAGCAGCCAAGATGAGGCCCTCCCCTACGAGCAGTACTTC.

The DNA of the CDR3 is TGCGCCAGCAGCCAGGCAGGGCGCTACGAGCAGTACTTC. Its translation is CASSQAGRYEQYF. The V gene is TRBV4-3, the J gene TRBJ2-5, with D perhaps TRBD1 (5 bases). The J call may be in error: the DNA end matches TRBJ2-7 better. Germline CDR1 reads LGHNA; CDR2 reads YSLEER. CDR3 length equals 13 residues.

This CDR3 reads CSVEAPRQGRDEQYF. The CDR3 nucleotides read TGCAGCGTTGAAGCCCCGCGGCAGGGTAGGGACGAGCAGTACTTC. The chain carries TRBV29-1 and TRBJ2-7; tentatively, D is TRBD1 (5 bases). Germline V gives CDR1 SQVTM, CDR2 ANQGSEA. The germline V and J ends were trimmed by 1 base and 5 bases, with 18 bases remaining between them. This CDR3 region has 15 residues.

Concerning this clone: The junction shows a germline mismatch at one end, possibly a read error. The chain is built from TRBV30 and TRBJ2-4; 11 bases line up with TRBD2. The CDR3 is 15 residues long. Germline-derived CDR1 and CDR2 are GTSNPN and SVGIG (reference sequence). This CDR3 is CAWSYLAGGGNSQYF. DNA of the CDR3: TGTGCCTGGAGTTACTTAGCGGGGGGGGGAAACAGTCAGTACTTC.

This clone was picked up a small number of times. The V and J genes are TRBV11-3 and TRBJ2-1, with TRBD2 matching 11 bases. With V trimmed by 5 bases and J by 4 bases, 4 bases remained unmatched. The CDR3 sequence is 15 residues long. Germline-derived CDR1 and CDR2 are SGHNT and YENEEA. CDR3 DNA sequence: TGTGCCAGCAGCCAGGGACTAGCGGTATACAATGAGCAGTTCTTC. Translation gives CASSQGLAVYNEQFF.